This T cell receptor (beta chain) was sequenced in a study of identical twins. Findings and limits, study-wide: The study found weaker excess twin sharing in beta out-of-frame sequences. Models underestimated out-of-frame TCR alpha sharing in monozygotic twins. Abundant beta clonotypes from cord blood bore fewer insertions; memory repertoires lacked this pattern.

With respect to this clonotype: The antigen remains unidentified.

TCRdb re-derived calls from the 5' RACE reads in MiXCR, one entry per CDR3 protein. The table lists about 530,000 distinct CDR3 sequences, 20% to 25% of them singletons. In addition, the sample was reused for a study of yellow fever vaccine responses in identical twins. From that study: Among the twins, the vaccine T cell response reportedly seemed partly convergent and partly personalized.

Input material: CD4+ T cells sorted from blood. The TCR originated in a woman aged 18-35 years in good health.

CDR3 sequence: CASSQAGTANTGELFF. DNA for the CDR3: TGCGCCAGCAGCCAAGCCGGGACAGCGAACACCGGGGAGCTGTTTTTT. The V and J genes are TRBV4-1 and TRBJ2-2; TRBD1 matches at 7 bases. The CDR3 spans 16 residues. CDR1 and CDR2 from the germline V gene are MGHRA and YSYEKL. After removal of 1 base from V and 0 bases from J, the junction contained 2 bases not matched to a gene.